These 14 T cell receptor beta chains were sequenced from one sample in a study of Tregs in tolerant kidney transplant recipients. The protocol was immunoSEQ multiplex PCR, while the TCRdb copy is restricted to in-frame clones and leaves out a portion. The sample holds 50,000 to 85,000 clones; roughly 89% are singletons and the top ten take roughly 9.8%. Sequenced here: CD8+ T cells from blood, sampled before the transplant. These receptors originate from a human donor who received a combined kidney and bone marrow transplant.

The gene calls are TRBV15 and TRBJ2-7, with a weak D call TRBD1 (6 bases). The germline gives CDR1 LNHNV, CDR2 YYDKDF (reference sequence). Trimming took off 4 bases at V and 2 bases at J, with 12 bases between the two ends. This CDR3 region has 14 residues. The CDR3 region has the DNA TGTGCCACCAGCATTGGGACACGGACCTACGAGCAGTACTTC. It codes for CATSIGTRTYEQYF.

This rearrangement joins TRBV4-2 to TRBJ2-7; D is possibly TRBD2 (6 bases). The germline CDR1 and CDR2 sequences are LGHNA and YNFKEQ. CDR3 length: 13 residues. Trimming removed 4 bases at V and 3 bases at J, with 10 bases between. The CDR3 region is CASSPGLIYEQYF. CDR3 sequence (DNA): TGTGCCAGCAGCCCGGGACTGATCTACGAGCAGTACTTC.

The rearrangement uses TRBV27 and TRBJ2-1, with TRBD1 matching 7 bases. The V segment lost 6 bases and the J segment 3 bases; nucleotides outside the gene matches: 8. Germline CDR1 is MNHEY and CDR2 is SMNVEV (reference sequence). The CDR3 spans 15 residues. The CDR3 protein is CASRNRDSIYNEQFF. CDR3 in DNA: TGTGCCAGCAGAAACCGGGACAGCATCTACAATGAGCAGTTCTTC.

The chain couples TRBV9 to TRBJ2-3; 11 nucleotides line up with TRBD2. The J segment lost 3 bases and the V segment lost 3 bases, leaving 3 bases of the junction unmatched. The CDR3 is 15 amino acids. The germline V gene encodes CDR1 SGDLS and CDR2 YYNGEE. The CDR3 sequence is CASSGSSGRTDTQYF. DNA of the CDR3: TGTGCCAGCAGCGGGTCTAGCGGGAGGACAGATACGCAGTATTTT.

This chain connects TRBV9 to TRBJ1-4; the D is unclear. The ends were cut back, 5 bases at V and 0 bases at J, with 14 bases in the middle. Germline assignment: CDR1 SGDLS and CDR2 YYNGEE. The CDR3 length is 16 residues. The CDR3 sequence: CASRPLRHATNEKLFF. The CDR3 DNA sequence: TGTGCCAGCAGACCGCTGCGACACGCAACTAATGAAAAACTGTTTTTT.

This clone occurred a few times. The genes are TRBV10-3 and TRBJ2-7; D ambiguous. V was cut by 7 bases and J by 0 bases, with 4 bases left in between. CDR3 length equals 11 residues. Germline CDR1 reads ENHRY; CDR2 reads SYGVKD. CDR3 amino acids: CAITDSYEQYF. In nucleotides, the CDR3 is TGTGCCATCACAGACTCCTACGAGCAGTACTTC.

The chain employs TRBV27 and TRBJ2-5, with 8 bases lining up with TRBD1. Germline assignment: CDR1 MNHEY and CDR2 SMNVEV (reference sequence). V dropped 4 bases and J dropped 2; count of bases not matched to a gene: 6. CDR3 length: 15 residues. This CDR3 reads CASSSQGAGQETQYF. The CDR3 DNA is TGTGCCAGCAGTTCCCAGGGGGCAGGTCAAGAGACCCAGTACTTC.

J is TRBJ1-2 and V is TRBV11-3; D possibly corresponds to TRBD1 (5 bases). The CDR3 spans 15 residues. V was shortened by 4 bases and J by 1 base, with 13 bases between the two germline ends. Germline lookup yields CDR1 SGHNT and CDR2 YENEEA. The CDR3 spells CASSSLGGYNYGYTF. DNA of the CDR3: TGTGCCAGCAGCTCCCTGGGGGGGTATAACTATGGCTACACCTTC.

This clone was detected only once. V gene TRBV30 combines with J gene TRBJ1-5, with TRBD1 identical over 9 bases. This CDR3 is built from 15 residues. The germline gives CDR1 GTSNPN, CDR2 SVGIG (reference sequence). With V trimmed by 3 bases and J by 3 bases, 6 bases remained unmatched. The CDR3 nucleotides read TGTGCCTGGAGGGGCGGACAGGGGCCCAATCAGCCCCAGCATTTT. Its protein product is CAWRGGQGPNQPQHF.

The CDR3 protein is CASSLGASNEQFF. CDR3 nucleotides: TGTGCCAGCAGTTTGGGGGCTAGCAATGAGCAGTTCTTC. The genes are TRBV27 and TRBJ2-1; D is possibly TRBD1 (6 bases). Germline V gene lookup returns CDR1 MNHEY and CDR2 SMNVEV (reference sequence). This CDR3 has 13 amino acids. V was trimmed by 3 bases and J by 6 bases, leaving 9 bases between them.

The chain has TRBV4-1 and TRBJ1-3; the D gene is possibly TRBD1 (5 bases). CDR1 is MGHRA and CDR2 is YSYEKL in the germline V gene. CDR3 length: 17 amino acids. Trimming cost V 0 bases and J 3 bases, with 15 bases left between them. The CDR3 here is CASSQDSFGGFGNTIYF. DNA of the CDR3: TGCGCCAGCAGCCAAGATAGTTTCGGGGGATTTGGAAACACCATATATTTT.

This clone was seen a few times. The chain joins TRBV2 to TRBJ2-7; D ambiguous. CDR1 is SNHLY and CDR2 is FYNNEI in the germline V gene. Between the trimmed V and J ends, which lost 8 bases and 4 bases, there was a span of 12 bases. This CDR3 comprises 12 residues. This CDR3 is CASASQDYEQYF. CDR3 sequence (DNA): TGTGCCAGCGCATCCCAGGATTACGAGCAGTACTTC.

This chain joins TRBV30 and TRBJ1-1; D might be TRBD1 (6 bases). Trimming shortened V by 3 bases and J by 1 base, and 9 bases separated the two germline ends. The CDR3 length is 13 residues. The germline gives CDR1 GTSNPN, CDR2 SVGIG (reference sequence). Written as DNA, the CDR3 is TGTGCCTGGAGGGGGACACCGAACACTGAAGCTTTCTTT. Protein sequence: CAWRGTPNTEAFF.

In regard to this clone: One junction end disagrees with the germline gene, perhaps due to a read error. Other DNA sequences in the same sample also yield this CDR3. The rearrangement joins TRBV27 to TRBJ2-3, with 8 bases identical to TRBD2. The CDR3 length is 15 residues. Germline V lookup: CDR1 MNHEY, CDR2 SMNVEV (reference sequence). CDR3 amino acids: CASSLVLAVTDTQYF. Written as DNA, the CDR3 is TGTGCCAGTAGTTTGGTACTAGCGGTCACAGATACGCAGTATTTT.